Only one count was recorded for the clone carrying this T cell receptor (beta chain). The data derive from a study of blood T cell repertoires in COVID-19. Looking at the study overall: PBMCs, B-cell-depleted T cells, or T cells were the source of the cDNA or gDNA that made up the material.

Original analysis: How many nucleated cells were present was estimated from reference gene primer amplification. The assay was immunoSEQ multiplex PCR, and TCRdb's table has in-frame clones only and misses some. V and J calls and clone size are as listed in that table; D and trimming were resolved from the DNA. The sample carries a few hundred thousand clones, about four fifths recorded once. The germline V gene has CDR1 MNHEY and CDR2 SVGAGI. V was clipped by 6 bases and J by 3 bases; unmatched bases: 7. The CDR3 loop spans 15 amino acids. Specimen: peripheral blood. This sequence originates from an elderly woman with acute or convalescent COVID-19. This chain connects TRBV6-5 to TRBJ2-7, with 11 bases identical to TRBD2. As DNA, the CDR3 is TGTGCCAGCAGCCTTAGCGGGAGGGCCAACTACGAGCAGTACTTC. Translated, it gives CASSLSGRANYEQYF.